This is a list of T cell receptor beta chains from one sample in a study of regulatory T cells in long-lasting Graves disease. TCRdb ran MiXCR on the multiplex PCR reads and lists one entry per CDR3 protein. The data show 450,000 or so distinct CDR3 sequences, under 25% seen once. This material consisted of peripheral blood mononuclear cells (PBMCs), taken when the disease was refractory, from a patient treated with antithyroid drugs. These receptors were collected from a female donor with Graves disease. Both conserved end residues are part of each CDR3. The D gene is left open where the match is weak. Size tells how often a clone was seen (once, few, many) or the class of an expanded clone, and some rows leave it out.

clone size | J gene | V gene | D gene | CDR3 protein | CDR3 DNA
. | TRBJ1-3 | TRBV7-2 | . | CASSLAGSSSGNTIYF | TGTGCCAGCAGCTTAGCGGGGTCCAGCTCTGGAAACACCATATATTTT
many | TRBJ2-7 | TRBV28 | . | CAARSTSPWQYF | TGTGCCGCTCGCTCTACTAGTCCCTGGCAGTACTTC
many | TRBJ1-5 | TRBV28 | . | CASRLREGSNQPQHF | TGTGCCAGCAGACTCAGGGAGGGGAGCAATCAGCCCCAGCATTTT
many | TRBJ1-2 | TRBV6-5 | . | CASSSSRDYYGYTF | TGTGCCAGCAGTTCCTCCAGGGACTACTATGGCTACACCTTC
many | TRBJ2-7 | TRBV12-3/TRBV12-4 | . | CASSPDRRTYEQYF | TGTGCCAGCAGTCCAGACAGGAGGACCTACGAGCAGTACTTC
. | TRBJ1-2 | TRBV5-6 | TRBD1 | CASTSGTANYGYTF | TGTGCCAGCACCTCCGGGACAGCTAACTATGGCTACACCTTC
. | TRBJ2-2 | TRBV7-8 | TRBD2 | CASSFVRETGELFF | TGTGCCAGCAGCTTTGTGCGGGAGACCGGGGAGCTGTTTTTT
. | TRBJ2-7 | TRBV7-3 | . | CASSLGPGNHEQYF | TGTGCCAGCAGCTTAGGTCCGGGAAACCACGAGCAGTACTTC
. | TRBJ2-1 | TRBV6-5 | TRBD2 | CASSYSGGPYEQFF | TGTGCCAGCAGTTACTCGGGAGGGCCATATGAGCAGTTCTTC
. | TRBJ2-1 | TRBV30 | TRBD2 | CASLTSGRRGEFF | TGTGCCTCCCTAACTAGCGGACGCCGGGGGGAGTTCTTC
many | TRBJ1-3 | TRBV28 | . | CASSPLRVTGNTIYF | TGTGCCAGCAGTCCCCTTCGGGTAACTGGAAACACCATATATTTT
many | TRBJ2-5 | TRBV15 | TRBD1 | CATSTRAWTGKIETQYF | TGTGCCACCAGCACCCGTGCGTGGACAGGAAAGATAGAGACCCAGTACTTC
many | TRBJ2-7 | TRBV6-5 | TRBD2 | CASSWGLAGGKDEQYF | TGTGCCAGCAGTTGGGGGCTAGCGGGAGGCAAGGACGAGCAGTACTTC